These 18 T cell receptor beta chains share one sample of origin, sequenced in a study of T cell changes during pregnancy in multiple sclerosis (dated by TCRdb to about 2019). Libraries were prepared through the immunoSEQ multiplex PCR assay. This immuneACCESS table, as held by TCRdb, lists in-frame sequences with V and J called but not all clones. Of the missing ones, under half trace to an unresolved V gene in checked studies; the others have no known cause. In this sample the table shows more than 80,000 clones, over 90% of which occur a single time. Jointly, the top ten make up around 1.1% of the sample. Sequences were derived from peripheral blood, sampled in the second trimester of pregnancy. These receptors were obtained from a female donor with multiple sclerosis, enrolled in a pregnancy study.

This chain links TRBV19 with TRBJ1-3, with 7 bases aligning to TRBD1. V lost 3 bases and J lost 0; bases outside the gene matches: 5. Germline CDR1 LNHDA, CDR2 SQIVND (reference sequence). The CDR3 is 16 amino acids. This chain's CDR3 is CASSIRDRISGNTIYF. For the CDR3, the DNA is TGTGCCAGTAGTATTCGGGACAGAATCTCTGGAAACACCATATATTTT.

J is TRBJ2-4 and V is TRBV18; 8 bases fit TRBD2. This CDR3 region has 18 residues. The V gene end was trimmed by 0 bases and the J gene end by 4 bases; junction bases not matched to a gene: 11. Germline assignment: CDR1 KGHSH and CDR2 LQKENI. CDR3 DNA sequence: TGTGCCAGCTCACCACCGGCGGGAGGCCCTAATACAAAAAACATTCAGTACTTC. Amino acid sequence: CASSPPAGGPNTKNIQYF. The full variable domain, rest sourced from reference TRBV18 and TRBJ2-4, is NAGVMQNPRHLVRRRGQEARLRCSPMKGHSHVYWYRQLPEEGLKFMVYLQKENIIDESGMPKERFSAEFPKEGPSILRIQQVVRGDSAAYFCASSPPAGGPNTKNIQYFGAGTRLSVL.

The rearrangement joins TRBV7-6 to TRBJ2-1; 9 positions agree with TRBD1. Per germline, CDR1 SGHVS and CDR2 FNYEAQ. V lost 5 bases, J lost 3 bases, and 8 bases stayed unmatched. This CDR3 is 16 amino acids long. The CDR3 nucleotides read TGTGCCAGCAGCCCCCGCGGGACAGGGCTCTACAATGAGCAGTTCTTC. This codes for CASSPRGTGLYNEQFF.

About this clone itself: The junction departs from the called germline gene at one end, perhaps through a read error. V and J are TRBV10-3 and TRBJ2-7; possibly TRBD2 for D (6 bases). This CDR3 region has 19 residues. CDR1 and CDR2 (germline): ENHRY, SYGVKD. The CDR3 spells CTISESKRAGTLLSYEQYF. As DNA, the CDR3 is TGTACCATCAGTGAGTCGAAACGGGCGGGAACCTTACTTTCCTACGAGCAGTACTTC.

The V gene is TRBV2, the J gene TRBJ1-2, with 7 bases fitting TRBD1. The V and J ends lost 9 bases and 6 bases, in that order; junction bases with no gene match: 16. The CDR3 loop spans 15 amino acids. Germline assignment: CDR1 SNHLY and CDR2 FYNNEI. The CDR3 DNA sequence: TGTGCCAGGTTCCGGGACAGTCCTGTAACAGATGGCTACACCTTC. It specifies CARFRDSPVTDGYTF. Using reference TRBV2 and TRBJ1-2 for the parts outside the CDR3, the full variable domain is EPEVTQTPSHQVTQMGQEVILRCVPISNHLYFYWYRQILGQKVEFLVSFYNNEISEKSEIFDDQFSVERPDGSNFTLKIRSTKLEDSAMYFCARFRDSPVTDGYTFGSGTRLTVV.

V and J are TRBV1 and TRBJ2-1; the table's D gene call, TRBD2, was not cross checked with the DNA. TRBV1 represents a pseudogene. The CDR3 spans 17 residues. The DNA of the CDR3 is TGCACCAGCAGCCATCTTCCGGGACTAGCGAACCTCAATGAGCAGTTCTTC. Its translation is CTSSHLPGLANLNEQFF.

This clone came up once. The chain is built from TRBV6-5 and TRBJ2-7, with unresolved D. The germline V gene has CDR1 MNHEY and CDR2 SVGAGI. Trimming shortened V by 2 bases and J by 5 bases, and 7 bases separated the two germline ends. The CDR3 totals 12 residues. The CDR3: CASSYPNNEQYF. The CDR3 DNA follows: TGTGCCAGCAGTTACCCTAATAACGAGCAGTACTTC.

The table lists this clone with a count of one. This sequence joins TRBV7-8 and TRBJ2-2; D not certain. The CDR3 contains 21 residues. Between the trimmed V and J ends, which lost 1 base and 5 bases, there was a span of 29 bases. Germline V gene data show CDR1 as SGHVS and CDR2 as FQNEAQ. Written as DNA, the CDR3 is TGTGCCAGCAGCTTAGTCCCTTCCCGTATCCCCCGCGCTAACCTGACCGGGGAGCTGTTTTTT. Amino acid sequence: CASSLVPSRIPRANLTGELFF.

DNA for the CDR3: TGTGCCAGCAGCCCCGGGACTAGCGGTTCCTACAATGAGCAGTTCTTC. This gives the protein CASSPGTSGSYNEQFF. This chain links TRBV14 with TRBJ2-1; 11 bases map to TRBD2. CDR1 and CDR2 from the germline V gene are SGHDN and FVKESK. The J segment lost 1 base and the V segment lost 4 bases, leaving 3 bases of the junction unmatched. The CDR3 extends over 16 amino acids.

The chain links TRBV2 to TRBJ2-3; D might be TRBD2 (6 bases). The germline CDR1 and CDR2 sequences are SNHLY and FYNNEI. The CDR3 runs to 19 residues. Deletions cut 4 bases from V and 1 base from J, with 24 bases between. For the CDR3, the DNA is TGTGCCAGCAGTGGGGACTCCCTAGGGAGCGGTACCGGCACAGATACGCAGTATTTT. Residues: CASSGDSLGSGTGTDTQYF. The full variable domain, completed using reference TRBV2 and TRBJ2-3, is EPEVTQTPSHQVTQMGQEVILRCVPISNHLYFYWYRQILGQKVEFLVSFYNNEISEKSEIFDDQFSVERPDGSNFTLKIRSTKLEDSAMYFCASSGDSLGSGTGTDTQYFGPGTRLTVL.

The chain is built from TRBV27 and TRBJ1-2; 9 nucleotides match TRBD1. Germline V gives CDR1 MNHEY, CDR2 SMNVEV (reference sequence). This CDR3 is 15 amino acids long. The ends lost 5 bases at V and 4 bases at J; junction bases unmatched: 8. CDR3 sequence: CASSPIGQGTYGYTF. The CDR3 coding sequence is TGTGCCAGCAGTCCAATAGGACAGGGGACCTATGGCTACACCTTC.

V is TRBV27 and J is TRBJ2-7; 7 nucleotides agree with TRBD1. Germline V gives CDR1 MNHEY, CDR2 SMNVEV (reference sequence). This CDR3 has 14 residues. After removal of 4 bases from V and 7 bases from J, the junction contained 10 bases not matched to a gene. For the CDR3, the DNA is TGTGCCAGCAGTTACTCCAGGGGGACGGGGGAGCAGTACTTC. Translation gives CASSYSRGTGEQYF.

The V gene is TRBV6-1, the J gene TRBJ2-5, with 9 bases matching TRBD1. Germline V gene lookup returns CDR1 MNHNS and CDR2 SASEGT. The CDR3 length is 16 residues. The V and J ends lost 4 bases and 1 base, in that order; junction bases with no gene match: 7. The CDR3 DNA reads TGTGCCAGCAGTGCCCGGGACAGGGCGCCCCAAGAGACCCAGTACTTC. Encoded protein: CASSARDRAPQETQYF.

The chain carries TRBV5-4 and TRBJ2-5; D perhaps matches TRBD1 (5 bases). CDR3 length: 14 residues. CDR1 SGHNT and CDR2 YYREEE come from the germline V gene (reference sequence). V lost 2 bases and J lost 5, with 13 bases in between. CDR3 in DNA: TGTGCCAGCAGCTTCGCCGACAGAACGGAGACCCAGTACTTC. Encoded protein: CASSFADRTETQYF.

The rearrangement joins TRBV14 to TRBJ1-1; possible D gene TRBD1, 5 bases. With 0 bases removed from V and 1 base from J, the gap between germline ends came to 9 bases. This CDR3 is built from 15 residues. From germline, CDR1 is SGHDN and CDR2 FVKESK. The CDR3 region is CASSQEGGGNTEAFF. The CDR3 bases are TGTGCCAGCAGCCAAGAGGGGGGAGGGAACACTGAAGCTTTCTTT.

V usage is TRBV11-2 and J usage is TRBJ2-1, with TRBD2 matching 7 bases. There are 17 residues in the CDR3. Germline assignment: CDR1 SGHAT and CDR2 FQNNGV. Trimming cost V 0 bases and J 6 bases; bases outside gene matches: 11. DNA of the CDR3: TGTGCCAGCAGCTTAGATCCCCTGGGTGGCGGGAGCAATGAGCAGTTCTTC. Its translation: CASSLDPLGGGSNEQFF.

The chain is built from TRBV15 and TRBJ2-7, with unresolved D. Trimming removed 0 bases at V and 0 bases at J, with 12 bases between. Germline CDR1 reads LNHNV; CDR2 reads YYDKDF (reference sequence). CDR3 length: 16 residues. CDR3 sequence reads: CATSRDPGVNSYEQYF. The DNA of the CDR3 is TGTGCCACCAGCAGAGATCCGGGTGTGAACTCCTACGAGCAGTACTTC.

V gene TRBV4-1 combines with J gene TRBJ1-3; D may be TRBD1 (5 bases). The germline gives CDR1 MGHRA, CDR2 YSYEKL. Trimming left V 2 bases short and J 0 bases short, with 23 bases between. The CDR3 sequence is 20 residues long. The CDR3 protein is CASSQRIPGPNDFSGNTIYF. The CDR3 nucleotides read TGCGCCAGCAGCCAACGCATCCCAGGGCCAAATGACTTCTCTGGAAACACCATATATTTT.